The 2 T cell receptor beta chains given below trace back to one sample, sequenced in a study of blood T cell repertoires in COVID-19. Method: immunoSEQ multiplex PCR; TCRdb's copy keeps in-frame clones and lacks some. The sample gives approximately 220,000 clones, 88% of which show up once; approximately 2.7% is in the top ten. The sample comprised PBMCs or T cells enriched from blood (not recorded which). All receptors come from a woman under 40 who had recovered from COVID-19.

This rearrangement joins TRBV27 to TRBJ1-1; 8 nucleotides align to TRBD1. From germline, CDR1 is MNHEY and CDR2 SMNVEV (reference sequence). Trimming at V came to 5 bases and at J to 6 bases, leaving 14 bases not matched to a gene. The CDR3 is 16 residues long. CDR3 sequence (DNA): TGTGCCAGCAGTCTCCGACCGGGACAGGAGTGGGCTGAAGCTTTCTTT. This sequence encodes CASSLRPGQEWAEAFF.

The gene calls are TRBV5-1 and TRBJ1-1; a weak D match, TRBD1 (6 bases). V lost 1 base, J lost 0 bases, and 13 bases lay in between. Germline values: CDR1 SGHRS, CDR2 YFSETQ. The CDR3 covers 16 residues. The CDR3: CASSLNPGALNTEAFF. As DNA, the CDR3 is TGCGCCAGCAGCTTGAATCCAGGGGCCTTGAACACTGAAGCTTTCTTT.